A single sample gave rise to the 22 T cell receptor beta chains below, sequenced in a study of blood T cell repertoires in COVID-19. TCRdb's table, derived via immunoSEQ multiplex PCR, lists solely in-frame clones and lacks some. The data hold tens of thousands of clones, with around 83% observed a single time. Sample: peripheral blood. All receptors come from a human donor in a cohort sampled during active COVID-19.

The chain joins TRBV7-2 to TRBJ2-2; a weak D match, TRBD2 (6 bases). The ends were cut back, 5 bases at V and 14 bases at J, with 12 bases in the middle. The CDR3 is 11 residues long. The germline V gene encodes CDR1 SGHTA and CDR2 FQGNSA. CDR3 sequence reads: CASSPRRVLFF. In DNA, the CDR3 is TGTGCCAGCAGCCCTCGGAGGGTACTGTTTTTT.

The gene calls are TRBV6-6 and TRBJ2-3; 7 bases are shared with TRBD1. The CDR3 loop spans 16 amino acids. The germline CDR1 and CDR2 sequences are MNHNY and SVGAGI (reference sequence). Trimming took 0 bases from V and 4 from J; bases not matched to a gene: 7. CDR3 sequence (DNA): TGTGCCAGCAGTTACTCGGTAAAGGGGGCCTCAGATACGCAGTATTTT. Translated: CASSYSVKGASDTQYF.

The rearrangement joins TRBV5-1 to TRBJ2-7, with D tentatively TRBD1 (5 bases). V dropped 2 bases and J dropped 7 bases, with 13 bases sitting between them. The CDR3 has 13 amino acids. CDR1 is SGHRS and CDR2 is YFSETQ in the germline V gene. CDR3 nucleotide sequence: TGCGCCAGCAGCTTTCGTGGGGCAGGGGAGCAGTACTTC. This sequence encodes CASSFRGAGEQYF.

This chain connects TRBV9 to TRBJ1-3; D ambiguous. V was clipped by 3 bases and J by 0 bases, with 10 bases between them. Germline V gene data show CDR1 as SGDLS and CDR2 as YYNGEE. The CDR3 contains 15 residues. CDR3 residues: CASSDSRSSGNTIYF. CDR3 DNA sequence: TGTGCCAGCAGCGATTCCCGTAGCTCTGGAAACACCATATATTTT.

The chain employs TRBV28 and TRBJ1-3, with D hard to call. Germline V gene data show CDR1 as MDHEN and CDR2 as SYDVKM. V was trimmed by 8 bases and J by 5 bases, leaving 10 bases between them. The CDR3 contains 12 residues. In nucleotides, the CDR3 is TGTGCCAGCCGAACCGGGAGAAACACCATATATTTT. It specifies CASRTGRNTIYF.

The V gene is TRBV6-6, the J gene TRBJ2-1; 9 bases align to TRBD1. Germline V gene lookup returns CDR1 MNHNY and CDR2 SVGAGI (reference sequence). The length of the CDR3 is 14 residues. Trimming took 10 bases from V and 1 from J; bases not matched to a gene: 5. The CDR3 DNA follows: TGTGCCACCACAGGGGGCGGATCCTACAATGAGCAGTTCTTC. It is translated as CATTGGGSYNEQFF.

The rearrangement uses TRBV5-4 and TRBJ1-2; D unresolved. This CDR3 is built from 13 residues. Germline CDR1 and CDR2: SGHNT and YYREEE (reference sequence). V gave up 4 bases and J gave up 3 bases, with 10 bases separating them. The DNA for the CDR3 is TGTGCCAGCAGCCTAATGATGGACTATGGCTACACCTTC. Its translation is CASSLMMDYGYTF.

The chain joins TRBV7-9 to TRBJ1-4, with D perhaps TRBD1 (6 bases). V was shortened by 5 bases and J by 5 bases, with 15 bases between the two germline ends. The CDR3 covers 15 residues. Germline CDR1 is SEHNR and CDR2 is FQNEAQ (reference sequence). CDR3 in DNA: TGTGCCAGCAGCACGACCGGGACATCGAATGAAAAACTGTTTTTT. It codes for CASSTTGTSNEKLFF.

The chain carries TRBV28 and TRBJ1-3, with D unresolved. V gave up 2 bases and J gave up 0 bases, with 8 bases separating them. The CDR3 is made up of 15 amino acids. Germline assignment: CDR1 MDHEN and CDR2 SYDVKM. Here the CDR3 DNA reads TGTGCCAGCAGTTTACCTGGGAGCTCTGGAAACACCATATATTTT. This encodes CASSLPGSSGNTIYF.

CDR3 sequence reads: CASSDRQGAHEQYF. CDR3 nucleotide sequence: TGTGCCAGCAGCGATAGGCAGGGGGCACACGAGCAGTACTTC. This sequence joins TRBV27 and TRBJ2-7, with 8 nucleotides matching TRBD1. CDR3 length: 14 residues. The junction had 9 bases not matched to a gene; V was cut back by 6 bases and J by 5 bases. Germline-derived CDR1 and CDR2 are MNHEY and SMNVEV (reference sequence).

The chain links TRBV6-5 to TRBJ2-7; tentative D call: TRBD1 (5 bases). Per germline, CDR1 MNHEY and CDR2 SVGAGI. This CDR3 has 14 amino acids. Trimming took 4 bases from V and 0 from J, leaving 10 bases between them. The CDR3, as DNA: TGTGCCAGCAGTTCGGACACCATCTCCTACGAGCAGTACTTC. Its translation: CASSSDTISYEQYF.

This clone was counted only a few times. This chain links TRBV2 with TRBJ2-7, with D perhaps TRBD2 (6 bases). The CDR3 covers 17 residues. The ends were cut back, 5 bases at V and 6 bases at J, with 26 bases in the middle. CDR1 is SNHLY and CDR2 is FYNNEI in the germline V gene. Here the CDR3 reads CASSYTLGPGRLGEQYV. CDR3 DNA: TGTGCCAGCAGTTATACCCTAGGCCCAGGGAGGTTGGGCGAGCAGTACGTC.

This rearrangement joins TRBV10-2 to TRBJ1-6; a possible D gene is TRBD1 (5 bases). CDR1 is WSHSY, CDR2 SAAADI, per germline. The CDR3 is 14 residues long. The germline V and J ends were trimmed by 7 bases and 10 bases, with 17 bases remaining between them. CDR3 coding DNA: TGCGCCAGCACAAACGATTGGGGGGACTCACCCCTCCACTTT. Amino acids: CASTNDWGDSPLHF.

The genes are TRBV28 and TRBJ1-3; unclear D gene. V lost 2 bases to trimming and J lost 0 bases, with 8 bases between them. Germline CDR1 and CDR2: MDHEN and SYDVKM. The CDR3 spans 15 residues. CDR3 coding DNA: TGTGCCAGCAGTTTAGGCGGGATCTCTGGAAACACCATATATTTT. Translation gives CASSLGGISGNTIYF.

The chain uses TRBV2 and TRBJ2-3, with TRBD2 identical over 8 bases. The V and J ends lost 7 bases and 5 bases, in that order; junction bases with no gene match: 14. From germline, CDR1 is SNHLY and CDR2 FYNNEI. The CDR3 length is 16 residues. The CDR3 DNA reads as TGTGCCAGCACGGGGCGGGGGGCCTCCGGGAGAGATACGCAGTATTTT. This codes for CASTGRGASGRDTQYF.

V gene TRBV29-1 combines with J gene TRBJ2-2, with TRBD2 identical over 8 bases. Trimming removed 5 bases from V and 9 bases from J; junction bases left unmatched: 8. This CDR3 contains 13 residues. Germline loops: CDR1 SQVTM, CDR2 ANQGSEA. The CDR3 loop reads CSVRGSGARELFF. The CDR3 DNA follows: TGCAGCGTTAGAGGTAGCGGGGCTAGGGAGCTGTTTTTT.

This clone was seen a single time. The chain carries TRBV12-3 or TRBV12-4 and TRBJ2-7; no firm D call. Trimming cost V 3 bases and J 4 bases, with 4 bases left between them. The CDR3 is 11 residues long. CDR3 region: CASSFSYEQYF. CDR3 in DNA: TGTGCCAGCAGTTTTAGTTACGAGCAGTACTTC.

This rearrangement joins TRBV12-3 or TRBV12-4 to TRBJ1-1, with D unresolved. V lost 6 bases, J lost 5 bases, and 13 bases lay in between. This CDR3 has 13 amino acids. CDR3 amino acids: CASSRGRRTEAFF. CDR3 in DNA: TGTGCCAGCAGCCGCGGGAGAAGGACTGAAGCTTTCTTT.

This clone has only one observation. The CDR3, as DNA: TGCAGCGTCCAGGGGGCCCAAGAGACCCAGTACTTC. Translation gives CSVQGAQETQYF. The gene calls are TRBV29-1 and TRBJ2-5, with 8 bases lining up with TRBD1. Losses at the gene ends were 6 bases for V and 1 base for J; bases not matched to a gene: 1. The CDR3 has 12 amino acids. The germline gives CDR1 SQVTM, CDR2 ANQGSEA.

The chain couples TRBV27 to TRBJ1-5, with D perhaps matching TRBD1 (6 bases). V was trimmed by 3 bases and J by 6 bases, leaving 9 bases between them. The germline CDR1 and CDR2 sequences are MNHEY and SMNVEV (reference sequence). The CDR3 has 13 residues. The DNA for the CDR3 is TGTGCCAGCAGTTTCGGGGGGCGTCAGCCCCAGCATTTT. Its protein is CASSFGGRQPQHF.

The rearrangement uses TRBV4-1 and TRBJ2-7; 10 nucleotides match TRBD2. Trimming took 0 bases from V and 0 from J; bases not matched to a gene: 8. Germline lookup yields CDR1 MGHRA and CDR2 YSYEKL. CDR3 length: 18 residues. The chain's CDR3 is CASSQDATSGASSYEQYF. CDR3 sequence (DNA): TGCGCCAGCAGCCAAGATGCTACTAGCGGGGCTAGCTCCTACGAGCAGTACTTC.

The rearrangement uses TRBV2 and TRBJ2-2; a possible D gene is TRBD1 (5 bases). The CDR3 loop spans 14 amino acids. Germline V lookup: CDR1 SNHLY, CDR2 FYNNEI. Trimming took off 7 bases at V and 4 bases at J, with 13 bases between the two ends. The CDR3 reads CASKPDRATGELFF. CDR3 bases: TGTGCCAGCAAGCCCGACAGAGCCACCGGGGAGCTGTTTTTT.